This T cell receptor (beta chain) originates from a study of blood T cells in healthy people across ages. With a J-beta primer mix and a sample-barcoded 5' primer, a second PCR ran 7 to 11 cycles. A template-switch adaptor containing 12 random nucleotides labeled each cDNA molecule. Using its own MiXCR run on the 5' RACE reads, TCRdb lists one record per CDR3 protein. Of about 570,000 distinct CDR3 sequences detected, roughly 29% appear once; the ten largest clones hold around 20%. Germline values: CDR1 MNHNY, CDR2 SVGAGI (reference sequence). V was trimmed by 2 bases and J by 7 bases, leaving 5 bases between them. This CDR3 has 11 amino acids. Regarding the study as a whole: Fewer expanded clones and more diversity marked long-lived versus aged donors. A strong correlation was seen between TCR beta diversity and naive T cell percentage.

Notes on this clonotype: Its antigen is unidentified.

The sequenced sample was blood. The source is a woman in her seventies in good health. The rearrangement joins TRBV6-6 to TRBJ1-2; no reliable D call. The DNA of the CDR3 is TGTGCCAGCAGTTACGGAAGTGGCTACACCTTC. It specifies CASSYGSGYTF.